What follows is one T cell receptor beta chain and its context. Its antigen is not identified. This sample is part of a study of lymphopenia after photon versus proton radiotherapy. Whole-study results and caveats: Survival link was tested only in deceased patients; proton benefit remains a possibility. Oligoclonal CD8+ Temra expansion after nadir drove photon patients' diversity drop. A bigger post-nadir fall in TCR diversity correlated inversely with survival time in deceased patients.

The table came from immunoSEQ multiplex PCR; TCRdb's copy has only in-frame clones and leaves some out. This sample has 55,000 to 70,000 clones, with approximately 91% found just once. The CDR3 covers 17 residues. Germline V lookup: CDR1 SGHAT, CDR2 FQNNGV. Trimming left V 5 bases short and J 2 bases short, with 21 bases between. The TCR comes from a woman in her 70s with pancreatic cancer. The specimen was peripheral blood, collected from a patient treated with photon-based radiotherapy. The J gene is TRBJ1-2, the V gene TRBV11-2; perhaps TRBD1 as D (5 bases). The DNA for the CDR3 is TGTGCCAGCAGCCTATCTTGGGGGGGAGGAGCGAACTATGGCTACACCTTC. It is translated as CASSLSWGGGANYGYTF.